These T cell receptor beta chains were read from a single sample in a study of read filtering for tumor transcriptome and immune sequencing. TCRdb recomputed calls from the reads with MiXCR, one row per CDR3 protein. The profile covers tens of thousands of distinct CDR3 sequences, with about a fifth appearing a single time and more than 13% taken by the ten largest. The source material was a population of CD138-negative cells sorted from bone marrow. These receptors were obtained from a donor aged 40 or over with multiple myeloma. The CDR3 runs from the conserved cysteine through the conserved F or W. A D gene is named only where the DNA matches it firmly. Rows give clone size only sometimes, using once, few, many, or a class for an expanded clone.

clone size: medium-sized
V gene: TRBV28
D gene: TRBD2
J gene: TRBJ2-1
CDR3 protein: CASRPAGGPYNEQFF
CDR3 DNA: TGTGCCAGCAGACCGGCGGGGGGGCCTTACAATGAGCAGTTCTTC

clone size: many
V gene: TRBV19
D gene: NA
J gene: TRBJ1-1
CDR3 protein: CASSVSYNTEAFF
CDR3 DNA: TGTGCCAGTAGTGTCAGCTACAACACTGAAGCTTTCTTT

clone size: many
V gene: TRBV18
D gene: TRBD1
J gene: TRBJ2-7
CDR3 protein: CASSPQGQGFEQYF
CDR3 DNA: TGTGCCAGCTCACCACAGGGACAGGGCTTTGAGCAGTACTTC

clone size: many
V gene: TRBV20-1
D gene: TRBD2
J gene: TRBJ2-3
CDR3 protein: CSARTSGTTDTQYF
CDR3 DNA: TGCAGTGCTAGGACTAGCGGGACCACAGATACGCAGTATTTT

clone size: NA
V gene: TRBV28
D gene: NA
J gene: TRBJ1-2
CDR3 protein: CASTLGQANYGYTF
CDR3 DNA: TGTGCCAGCACCCTCGGGCAGGCTAACTATGGCTACACCTTC

clone size: few
V gene: TRBV27
D gene: NA
J gene: TRBJ1-2
CDR3 protein: CASASPGAPNYGYTF
CDR3 DNA: TGTGCCAGCGCAAGCCCAGGGGCTCCTAACTATGGCTACACCTTC

clone size: many
V gene: TRBV7-2
D gene: TRBD2
J gene: TRBJ2-3
CDR3 protein: CASKVSGNDGDTQYF
CDR3 DNA: TGTGCCAGCAAGGTTAGCGGGAATGATGGAGATACGCAGTATTTT

clone size: many
V gene: TRBV5-4
D gene: NA
J gene: TRBJ2-3
CDR3 protein: CASSGAYADTQYF
CDR3 DNA: TGTGCCAGCAGCGGGGCCTACGCAGATACGCAGTATTTT

clone size: few
V gene: TRBV11-3
D gene: TRBD2
J gene: TRBJ2-1
CDR3 protein: CASRPQTSVYNEQFF
CDR3 DNA: TGTGCCAGTCGACCACAGACTAGCGTGTACAATGAGCAGTTCTTC

clone size: once
V gene: TRBV7-8
D gene: TRBD1
J gene: TRBJ2-4
CDR3 protein: CASSLHPGQGKNIQYF
CDR3 DNA: TGTGCCAGCAGCTTACACCCGGGACAGGGCAAAAACATTCAGTACTTC

clone size: few
V gene: TRBV5-4
D gene: TRBD2
J gene: TRBJ2-3
CDR3 protein: CASSLMLAGTRDTQYF
CDR3 DNA: TGTGCCAGCAGCTTGATGCTAGCGGGAACCCGGGATACGCAGTATTTT

clone size: many
V gene: TRBV28
D gene: TRBD2
J gene: TRBJ2-1
CDR3 protein: CASTIAGKYNEQFF
CDR3 DNA: TGTGCCAGCACAATAGCGGGTAAATACAATGAGCAGTTCTTC